The sequence of this T cell receptor (beta chain) was determined in a study of CD8 T cells in ankylosing spondylitis. Study findings and constraints: Ankylosing spondylitis blood appeared to carry a characteristic TCR beta motif of roughly eight highly homologous variants. Some of these motif variants have turned up before, in reports on reactive arthritis synovial fluid and blood. According to the report, clones linked to the disease were significantly enriched in matched synovial fluid samples taken from ankylosing spondylitis patients.

Libraries of TCR beta came from quantitative 5'-RACE with molecular barcodes. A single record per CDR3 protein comes from TCRdb applying MiXCR to the 5' RACE reads. The sample records about 420,000 distinct CDR3 sequences, about 20% being singletons. Germline CDR1 SQVTM, CDR2 ANQGSEA. The V end lost 6 bases, the J end lost 0 bases, and 9 bases lay between the germline ends. CDR3 length equals 13 residues. This clonotype has at least ten counts. Its matching antigen is unknown. The TCR sequence derives from a male donor with ankylosing spondylitis. Sequencing used blood, either unsorted or a sorted T cell fraction (not recorded which). The chain is built from TRBV29-1 and TRBJ2-1; D possibly corresponds to TRBD1 (6 bases). Written as DNA, the CDR3 is TGCAGCGTACAGGGAGTCTCCTACAATGAGCAGTTCTTC. It yields the protein CSVQGVSYNEQFF.